The 29 T cell receptor beta chains reported below all come from one sample, sequenced in a study of T cell responses to AZD1222 COVID-19 vaccine. Sequencing was performed with immunoSEQ multiplex PCR; in TCRdb, only in-frame clones are kept and a portion is missing. This table has about 100,000 clones, roughly 91% appearing once. This specimen consisted of peripheral blood, obtained on day 0 of AZD1222 vaccination. These receptors were collected from an adult in good health.

The rearrangement joins TRBV19 to TRBJ2-6; the match to TRBD1 covers 7 bases. Germline V lookup: CDR1 LNHDA, CDR2 SQIVND (reference sequence). The CDR3 has 15 amino acids. The V segment lost 9 bases and the J segment 0 bases; nucleotides outside the gene matches: 5. DNA for the CDR3: TGTGCCAGCCGGGGACAGAACTCTGGGGCCAACGTCCTGACTTTC. It translates to CASRGQNSGANVLTF.

The rearrangement uses TRBV5-4 and TRBJ2-1, with 7 bases identical to TRBD1. The CDR3 length is 15 residues. Germline V gene sequence: CDR1 SGHNT, CDR2 YYREEE (reference sequence). V lost 3 bases, J lost 2 bases, and 5 bases stayed unmatched. CDR3 sequence: CASSSGQFPYNEQFF. In DNA form, the CDR3 reads TGTGCCAGCAGCTCGGGACAGTTCCCCTACAATGAGCAGTTCTTC.

CDR3 nucleotides: TGTGCCAGCAGCTTGTTAGGGGGCGGCTATGGCTACACCTTC. Encoded protein: CASSLLGGGYGYTF. The V gene is TRBV5-6, the J gene TRBJ1-2; 7 bases are a match to TRBD1. The CDR3 is 14 amino acids. Germline V CDR1 and CDR2: SGHDT, YYEEEE. With V trimmed by 1 base and J by 4 bases, 4 bases remained unmatched. Drawing the rest from reference TRBV5-6 and TRBJ1-2, the complete variable domain is DAGVTQSPTHLIKTRGQQVTLRCSPKSGHDTVSWYQQALGQGPQFIFQYYEEEERQRGNFPDRFSGHQFPNYSSELNVNALLLGDSALYLCASSLLGGGYGYTFGSGTRLTVV.

The genes are TRBV27 and TRBJ1-1, with TRBD1 matching over 8 bases. Losses at the gene ends were 2 bases for V and 4 bases for J; bases not matched to a gene: 3. The CDR3 has 14 amino acids. Germline CDR1 MNHEY, CDR2 SMNVEV (reference sequence). The CDR3: CASSLAQGATEAFF. The DNA of the CDR3 is TGTGCCAGCAGTTTAGCTCAGGGGGCCACTGAAGCTTTCTTT.

The chain employs TRBV5-1 and TRBJ2-1; D is perhaps TRBD2 (5 bases). The CDR3 length is 17 residues. CDR1 is SGHRS and CDR2 is YFSETQ in the germline V gene. Trimming pared 6 bases from V and 4 bases from J, leaving 23 bases between. The CDR3 sequence: CASKQHRTEGNYNEQFF. The DNA of the CDR3 is TGCGCCAGCAAACAGCATAGAACTGAGGGCAATTACAATGAGCAGTTCTTC.

A word on this clone: This specimen includes other DNA sequences encoding the same CDR3. The CDR3 region is CASSLGPNTEAFF. The CDR3 nucleotides read TGTGCCAGCAGTTTAGGTCCGAACACTGAAGCTTTCTTT. The chain combines TRBV12-3 or TRBV12-4 with TRBJ1-1; D is uncertain. Trimming took 1 base from V and 1 from J, leaving 4 bases between them. This CDR3 comprises 13 residues.

This clone was recorded a few times. The rearrangement links TRBV27 to TRBJ2-7; unclear D gene. The germline V gene has CDR1 MNHEY and CDR2 SMNVEV (reference sequence). The CDR3 loop spans 15 amino acids. The V and J ends lost 6 bases and 3 bases respectively, with 18 bases between them. Here the CDR3 reads CASRRVGLTGYEQYF. The CDR3 DNA reads as TGTGCCAGCAGGCGCGTTGGCTTAACGGGCTACGAGCAGTACTTC.

V and J are TRBV30 and TRBJ2-2; 13 bases agree with TRBD2. The germline CDR1 and CDR2 sequences are GTSNPN and SVGIG (reference sequence). The CDR3 loop spans 18 amino acids. V trimming: 0 bases; J trimming: 7 bases; junction bases outside the gene matches: 11. The CDR3 bases are TGTGCCTGGAGTGTACGAGGGACTAGCGGGATTTGGCTCGGGGAGCTGTTTTTT. Its protein is CAWSVRGTSGIWLGELFF.

V and J are TRBV27 and TRBJ2-6, with TRBD1 matching 7 bases. V lost 8 bases to trimming and J lost 1 base; unmatched junction nucleotides: 14. The germline V gene has CDR1 MNHEY and CDR2 SMNVEV (reference sequence). The CDR3 consists of 18 residues. The CDR3 is CASSEPGQWLSGANVLTF. The CDR3 nucleotides read TGTGCCAGCTCCGAGCCGGGACAGTGGCTTTCTGGGGCCAACGTCCTGACTTTC.

This chain connects TRBV28 to TRBJ2-1, with 12 bases fitting TRBD2. V shed 6 bases, J shed 7 bases, and the junction held 10 bases outside the gene matches. This CDR3 comprises 16 residues. Per the germline V gene, CDR1 is MDHEN and CDR2 is SYDVKM. Here the CDR3 DNA reads TGTGCCAGCAGCCCCCCGACTAGCGGGAGTTGGAATGAGCAGTTCTTC. It codes for CASSPPTSGSWNEQFF.

This chain joins TRBV10-1 and TRBJ2-7; a weak D match, TRBD2 (6 bases). The CDR3 totals 12 residues. Trimming stripped 4 bases from V and 6 bases from J, with 10 bases between. Germline V lookup: CDR1 WNHNN, CDR2 SYGVQD (reference sequence). This chain's CDR3 is CASSVQGGEQYF. The CDR3 DNA follows: TGCGCCAGCAGTGTTCAGGGAGGCGAGCAGTACTTC.

The chain links TRBV11-2 to TRBJ2-5, with 10 nucleotides matching TRBD1. The ends lost 4 bases at V and 5 bases at J; junction bases unmatched: 19. The germline gives CDR1 SGHAT, CDR2 FQNNGV. This CDR3 spans 19 amino acids. The DNA for the CDR3 is TGTGCCAGCAGCTACATTGCACGCCGGGACAGGGGAGGGAGGGAGACCCAGTACTTC. Residues: CASSYIARRDRGGRETQYF. The complete variable domain, with remaining parts taken from reference TRBV11-2 and TRBJ2-5, reads EAGVAQSPRYKIIEKRQSVAFWCNPISGHATLYWYQQILGQGPKLLIQFQNNGVVDDSQLPKDRFSAERLKGVDSTLKIQPAKLEDSAVYLCASSYIARRDRGGRETQYFGPGTRLLVL.

V is TRBV25-1 and J is TRBJ1-2, with unresolved D. The V gene lost 5 bases and the J gene lost 5 bases, with 15 bases spanning the gap. The germline CDR1 and CDR2 sequences are MGHDK and SYGVNS. The length of the CDR3 is 14 residues. CDR3 coding DNA: TGTGCCAGCAGTCAACCTGGGCGAGGTTATGGCTACACCTTC. Its translation: CASSQPGRGYGYTF.

J is TRBJ1-1 and V is TRBV5-4, with D perhaps matching TRBD1 (6 bases). The CDR3 sequence is 16 residues long. Germline assignment: CDR1 SGHNT and CDR2 YYREEE (reference sequence). V gave up 4 bases and J gave up 7 bases, with 23 bases separating them. CDR3 in amino acids: CASSPDFFLGHLEAFF. The CDR3 coding sequence is TGTGCCAGCAGCCCTGATTTTTTCCTGGGACACCTTGAAGCTTTCTTT.

V usage is TRBV18 and J usage is TRBJ1-5, with D tentatively TRBD1 (5 bases). CDR3 length: 13 amino acids. Trimming removed 6 bases at V and 9 bases at J, with 15 bases between. CDR1 and CDR2 from the germline V gene are KGHSH and LQKENI. The CDR3: CASSPGTPAPQHF. The CDR3 bases are TGTGCCAGCTCCCCCGGGACTCCGGCGCCCCAGCATTTT.

The chain employs TRBV28 and TRBJ1-1, with TRBD1 matching 7 bases. The CDR3 extends over 15 amino acids. Germline lookup yields CDR1 MDHEN and CDR2 SYDVKM. J was trimmed by 6 bases and V by 5 bases; bases with no gene match: 12. The CDR3 DNA is TGTGCCAGCAGTCGACCTCATTCGGGACAGCCTGAAGCTTTCTTT. Its translation is CASSRPHSGQPEAFF.

This clone was found a few times. The chain combines TRBV7-2 with TRBJ2-1, with 8 bases fitting TRBD2. CDR3 length equals 16 residues. J gave up 8 bases and V 1 base, and 10 bases lay outside the gene matches. Germline CDR1 is SGHTA and CDR2 is FQGNSA. The CDR3, as DNA: TGTGCCAGCAGCTTAGGTAGCGGGACGACTTTTGATGAGCAGTTCTTC. Translating gives CASSLGSGTTFDEQFF.

The chain couples TRBV7-2 to TRBJ2-1, with TRBD2 as a possible D gene (6 bases). Germline V gene lookup returns CDR1 SGHTA and CDR2 FQGNSA. Between the trimmed V and J ends, which lost 1 base and 10 bases, there was a span of 11 bases. The CDR3 loop spans 13 amino acids. The CDR3 DNA reads as TGTGCCAGCAGCTTAGTGCGGGAAGGGGAGCAGTTCTTC. It yields the protein CASSLVREGEQFF. The variable domain in full, with the rest retrieved from reference TRBV7-2 and TRBJ2-1, is GAGVSQSPSNKVTEKGKDVELRCDPISGHTALYWYRQSLGQGLEFLIYFQGNSAPDKSGLPSDRFSAERTGGSVSTLTIQRTQQEDSAVYLCASSLVREGEQFFGPGTRLTVL.

As concerns this clone: Compared with germline, one end of the junction differs, possibly owing to a read error. This rearrangement joins TRBV27 to TRBJ2-7; 9 bases align to TRBD2. Germline CDR1 MNHEY, CDR2 SMNVEV (reference sequence). This CDR3 region has 15 residues. This CDR3 is CVSSLIAGVGYEQYF. Written as DNA, the CDR3 is TGTGTCAGCAGTCTAATAGCGGGAGTCGGTTACGAGCAGTACTTC.

V and J are TRBV18 and TRBJ2-1; D possibly uses TRBD1 or TRBD2 (5 bases each). The CDR3 loop spans 17 amino acids. V gave up 2 bases and J gave up 4 bases, with 18 bases separating them. From germline, CDR1 is KGHSH and CDR2 LQKENI. The CDR3, as DNA: TGTGCCAGCTCACCAAAAGGTTCAGGGTCGGGATACAATGAGCAGTTCTTC. Translated, it gives CASSPKGSGSGYNEQFF.

This sequence joins TRBV15 and TRBJ1-1; 8 bases agree with TRBD1. Per the germline V gene, CDR1 is LNHNV and CDR2 is YYDKDF (reference sequence). The CDR3 length is 19 residues. V lost 4 bases, J lost 1 base, and 17 bases stayed unmatched. CDR3 residues: CATSTALETGDETNTEAFF. The DNA for the CDR3 is TGTGCCACCAGCACCGCCCTTGAGACAGGGGATGAGACGAACACTGAAGCTTTCTTT.

The rearrangement uses TRBV7-8 and TRBJ1-1; unclear D gene. The ends were cut back, 5 bases at V and 5 bases at J, with 12 bases in the middle. The length of the CDR3 is 13 residues. From germline, CDR1 is SGHVS and CDR2 FQNEAQ. The CDR3 loop reads CASSQSSETEAFF. The CDR3 DNA is TGTGCCAGCAGCCAGTCATCAGAAACTGAAGCTTTCTTT.

This sequence joins TRBV7-8 and TRBJ2-2, with D perhaps assigned TRBD1 or TRBD2 (6 bases each). The CDR3 loop spans 17 amino acids. The V end was cut by 5 bases, the J end by 9 bases, with 25 bases between. From germline, CDR1 is SGHVS and CDR2 FQNEAQ. The CDR3 DNA sequence: TGTGCCAGCAGCCCAGATTGGGTTAAGGCGGGACACAGGGAGCTGTTTTTT. Amino acids: CASSPDWVKAGHRELFF.

This clone was seen a handful of times. This chain joins TRBV6-4 and TRBJ2-2; unclear D gene. The V end lost 2 bases, the J end lost 1 base, and 11 bases lay between the germline ends. The germline V gene encodes CDR1 MRHNA and CDR2 SNTAGT. This CDR3 region has 16 residues. Here the CDR3 reads CASSDGDSRNTGELFF. The CDR3 nucleotides are TGTGCCAGCAGTGACGGGGATAGCAGGAACACCGGGGAGCTGTTTTTT.

This chain connects TRBV18 to TRBJ2-7; 7 bases match TRBD1. The V gene end was trimmed by 5 bases and the J gene end by 1 base; junction bases not matched to a gene: 5. Germline assignment: CDR1 KGHSH and CDR2 LQKENI. The CDR3 has 14 amino acids. The CDR3 protein is CASSSRDSSYEQYF. CDR3 coding DNA: TGTGCCAGCTCATCCCGGGACAGTTCCTACGAGCAGTACTTC.

The V gene is TRBV3-1 (or the pseudogene TRBV3-2), the J gene TRBJ1-1; D remains ambiguous. CDR3 length: 13 amino acids. Germline CDR1 reads LGHDT; CDR2 reads YNNKEL (reference sequence). Trimming stripped 4 bases from V and 4 bases from J, with 10 bases between. CDR3 protein: CASSRGIGTEAFF. The CDR3 nucleotides are TGTGCCAGCAGCCGAGGGATAGGCACTGAAGCTTTCTTT.

The gene calls are TRBV5-4 and TRBJ2-1; D is uncertain. In germline, CDR1 is SGHNT, CDR2 YYREEE (reference sequence). V lost 4 bases and J 10 bases, leaving 15 bases between the germline ends. The CDR3 contains 13 residues. CDR3 DNA sequence: TGTGCCAGCAGCCGGCGCGAAGTCGGAGAGCAGTTCTTC. This sequence encodes CASSRREVGEQFF. Variable domain in full (rest from reference TRBV5-4 and TRBJ2-1): ETGVTQSPTHLIKTRGQQVTLRCSSQSGHNTVSWYQQALGQGPQFIFQYYREEENGRGNFPPRFSGLQFPNYSSELNVNALELDDSALYLCASSRREVGEQFFGPGTRLTVL.

This chain uses TRBV19 with TRBJ1-2; 10 nucleotides agree with TRBD1. Germline V gives CDR1 LNHDA, CDR2 SQIVND (reference sequence). The CDR3 length is 12 residues. Losses at the gene ends were 6 bases for V and 7 bases for J; bases not matched to a gene: 2. CDR3 sequence (DNA): TGTGCCAGTAGGGGACAGGGGTTTGGCTACACCTTC. It yields the protein CASRGQGFGYTF. The whole variable domain, filled in from reference TRBV19 and TRBJ1-2, reads DGGITQSPKYLFRKEGQNVTLSCEQNLNHDAMYWYRQDPGQGLRLIYYSQIVNDFQKGDIAEGYSVSREKKESFPLTVTSAQKNPTAFYLCASRGQGFGYTFGSGTRLTVV.

The chain has TRBV10-3 and TRBJ2-3; 10 positions agree with TRBD2. The CDR3 runs to 14 residues. Trimming cost V 7 bases and J 3 bases; bases outside gene matches: 4. Germline-derived CDR1 and CDR2 are ENHRY and SYGVKD. CDR3 sequence (DNA): TGTGCCATCACATCTAGCGGGAGTACAGATACGCAGTATTTT. It codes for CAITSSGSTDTQYF.